Each of the 9 T cell receptor beta chains below was sequenced from the same sample in a study of blood T cells in healthy people across ages. A J-beta primer mix and a sample-barcoded 5' primer were used in a second PCR of roughly 6 to 11 cycles. TCRdb reprocessed the 5' RACE reads with MiXCR, giving one entry per CDR3 protein. The sample lists fewer than 1.5 million distinct CDR3 sequences; 35% to 45% were seen once. The material sequenced was blood. The receptors derive from a young woman in good health.

This clonotype was counted at least ten times. V is TRBV7-9 and J is TRBJ2-7, with D perhaps matching TRBD2 (7 bases). Germline loops: CDR1 SEHNR, CDR2 FQNEAQ (reference sequence). This CDR3 has 15 residues. V lost 5 bases and J 3 bases, leaving 17 bases between the germline ends. CDR3 in amino acids: CASSLGGGRSYEQYF. The CDR3, as DNA: TGTGCCAGCAGCCTAGGGGGGGGGAGGAGCTACGAGCAGTACTTC. The variable domain in full, with the rest retrieved from reference TRBV7-9 and TRBJ2-7, is DTGVSQNPRHKITKRGQNVTFRCDPISEHNRLYWYRQTLGQGPEFLTYFQNEAQLEKSRLLSDRFSAERPKGSFSTLEIQRTEQGDSAMYLCASSLGGGRSYEQYFGPGTRLTVT.

The chain has TRBV3-1 and TRBJ2-4; D perhaps matches TRBD1 (7 bases). The ends were cut back, 8 bases at V and 13 bases at J, with 27 bases in the middle. This CDR3 region has 15 residues. Germline V gene sequence: CDR1 LGHDT, CDR2 YNNKEL (reference sequence). CDR3 nucleotide sequence: TGTGCCAGCCACCCAGGGGGAGGCCCCATATGGGAGCAGTACTTC. Protein sequence: CASHPGGGPIWEQYF.

In the case of this clonotype: A read error may produce the germline difference seen at one junction end. This chain links TRBV29-1 with TRBJ2-1; 11 nucleotides align to TRBD2. Looked up from germline, CDR1 is SQVTM and CDR2 is ANQGSEA. The CDR3 contains 15 residues. This CDR3 reads CSVEPLAGAYNEEFF. The CDR3 DNA reads as TGCAGCGTTGAACCACTAGCGGGGGCATACAATGAGGAGTTCTTC.

The J gene is TRBJ2-7, the V gene TRBV5-1, with TRBD1 matching over 9 bases. In germline, CDR1 is SGHRS, CDR2 YFSETQ. The CDR3 consists of 15 residues. J lost 7 bases, V lost 1 base, and 9 bases had no gene match. CDR3 amino acids: CASSLQTQGANEQYF. The CDR3 coding sequence is TGCGCCAGCAGCTTGCAAACACAGGGGGCAAATGAGCAGTACTTC.

This clonotype turned up a few times. The J gene is TRBJ2-3, the V gene TRBV28; weak D call: TRBD2 (5 bases). Germline loops: CDR1 MDHEN, CDR2 SYDVKM. The CDR3 is made up of 14 amino acids. Trimming pared 2 bases from V and 7 bases from J, leaving 13 bases between. CDR3 sequence: CASSLPGSENTQYF. Here the CDR3 DNA reads TGTGCCAGCAGTTTACCGGGGTCGGAAAATACGCAGTATTTT.

This clonotype showed up just a few times. V usage is TRBV20-1 and J usage is TRBJ2-3, with D unresolved. The CDR3 sequence is 14 residues long. Germline values: CDR1 DFQATT, CDR2 SNEGSKA (reference sequence). With 3 bases removed from V and 1 base from J, the gap between germline ends came to 11 bases. The DNA for the CDR3 is TGCAGTGCTAGGCCACTTAGGGGCACAGATACGCAGTATTTT. Translating gives CSARPLRGTDTQYF.

This sequence joins TRBV6-6 and TRBJ2-1, with 8 bases lining up with TRBD2. The CDR3 is 16 residues long. The germline CDR1 and CDR2 sequences are MNHNY and SVGAGI (reference sequence). V lost 5 bases and J lost 9; bases outside the gene matches: 15. The CDR3 sequence is CASSQAGSGGPTEQFF. Here the CDR3 DNA reads TGTGCCAGCAGTCAGGCGGGTTCGGGAGGGCCGACTGAGCAGTTCTTC.

V usage is TRBV7-9 and J usage is TRBJ1-2; perhaps TRBD1 as D (6 bases). In germline, CDR1 is SEHNR, CDR2 FQNEAQ (reference sequence). The CDR3 contains 15 residues. The CDR3, as DNA: TGTGTCATTCAGGTTGGCAGGGGAACCCCCTATGGCTACACCTTC. Translation gives CVIQVGRGTPYGYTF.

J is TRBJ2-5 and V is TRBV2, with D perhaps TRBD2 (6 bases). The CDR3 has 15 residues. Germline values: CDR1 SNHLY, CDR2 FYNNEI. V was clipped by 6 bases and J by 1 base, with 15 bases between them. CDR3 amino acids: CASSLLPTSQETQYF. The CDR3 nucleotides are TGTGCCAGCAGCCTTTTGCCGACTAGCCAAGAGACCCAGTACTTC.